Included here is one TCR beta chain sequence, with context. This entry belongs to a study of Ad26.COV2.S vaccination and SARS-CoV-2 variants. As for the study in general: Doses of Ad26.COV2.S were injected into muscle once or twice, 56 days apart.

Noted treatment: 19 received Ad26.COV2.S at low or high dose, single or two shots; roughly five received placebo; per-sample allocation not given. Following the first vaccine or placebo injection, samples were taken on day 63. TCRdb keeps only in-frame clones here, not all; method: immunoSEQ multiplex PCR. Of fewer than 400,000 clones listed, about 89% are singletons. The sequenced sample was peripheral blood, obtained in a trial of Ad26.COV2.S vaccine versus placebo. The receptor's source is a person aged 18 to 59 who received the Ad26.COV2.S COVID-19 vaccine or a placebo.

The CDR3 coding sequence is TGCGCCAGCAGCCTAGGTCACCCGAACACTGAAGCTTTCTTT. This gives the protein CASSLGHPNTEAFF. The J gene is TRBJ1-1, the V gene TRBV4-1; D uncertain. Germline V gives CDR1 MGHRA, CDR2 YSYEKL. CDR3 length: 14 amino acids. V was shortened by 4 bases and J by 1 base, with 10 bases between the two germline ends.